This TCR beta chain came from a study of blood T cell repertoires in COVID-19. This clone was counted a few times. Method: immunoSEQ multiplex PCR; TCRdb's copy keeps in-frame clones and lacks some. The table records 150,000 or so clones, approximately 90% of them present only once. Trimming pared 0 bases from V and 8 bases from J, leaving 19 bases between. CDR3 length: 16 residues. Germline CDR1 reads ENHRY; CDR2 reads SYGVKD. The TCR comes from a man in his 60s with acute or convalescent COVID-19. This chain joins TRBV10-3 and TRBJ1-2; D is possibly TRBD1 (6 bases). Sequences were obtained from peripheral blood. The CDR3 DNA follows: TGTGCCATCAGTGAGTCCATCAGGGGAGATCTGAGCGGCTACACCTTC. Its protein product is CAISESIRGDLSGYTF.